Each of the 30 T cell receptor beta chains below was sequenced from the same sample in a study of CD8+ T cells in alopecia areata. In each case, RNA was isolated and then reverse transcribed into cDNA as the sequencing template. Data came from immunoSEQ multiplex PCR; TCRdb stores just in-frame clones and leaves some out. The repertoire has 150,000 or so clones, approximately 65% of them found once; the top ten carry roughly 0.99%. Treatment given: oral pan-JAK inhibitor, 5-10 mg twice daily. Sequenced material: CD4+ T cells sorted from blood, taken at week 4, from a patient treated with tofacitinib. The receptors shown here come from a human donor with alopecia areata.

CDR3 sequence: CAISANQETQYF. Here the CDR3 DNA reads TGTGCCATCAGTGCTAACCAAGAGACCCAGTACTTC. V gene TRBV10-3 combines with J gene TRBJ2-5; D is unclear. This CDR3 region has 12 residues. V lost 4 bases, J lost 0 bases, and 3 bases lay in between. Germline CDR1 and CDR2: ENHRY and SYGVKD.

The CDR3 bases are TGCAGCGTTTCGGCCCTTGACGAGCAGTACTTC. This gives the protein CSVSALDEQYF. The chain combines TRBV29-1 with TRBJ2-7; D not certain. The CDR3 is 11 amino acids. CDR1 and CDR2 from the germline V gene are SQVTM and ANQGSEA. Trimming removed 5 bases at V and 5 bases at J, with 10 bases between.

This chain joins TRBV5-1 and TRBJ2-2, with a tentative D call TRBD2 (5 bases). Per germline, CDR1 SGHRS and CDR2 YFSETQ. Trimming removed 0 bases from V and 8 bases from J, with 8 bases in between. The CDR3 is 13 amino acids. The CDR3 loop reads CASSLVLAGELFF. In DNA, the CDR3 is TGCGCCAGCAGCTTGGTCCTAGCTGGGGAGCTGTTTTTT.

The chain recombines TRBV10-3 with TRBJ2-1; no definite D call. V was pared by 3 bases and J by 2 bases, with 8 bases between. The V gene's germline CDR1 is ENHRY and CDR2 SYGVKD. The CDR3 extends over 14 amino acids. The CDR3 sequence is CAISDSLPYNEQFF. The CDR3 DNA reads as TGTGCCATCAGTGACAGTTTACCCTACAATGAGCAGTTCTTC.

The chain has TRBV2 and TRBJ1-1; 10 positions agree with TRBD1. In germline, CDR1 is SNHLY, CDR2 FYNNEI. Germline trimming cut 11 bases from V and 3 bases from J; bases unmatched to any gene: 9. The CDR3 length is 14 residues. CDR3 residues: CAGSTGTGDTEAFF. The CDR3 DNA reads TGTGCCGGATCTACCGGGACAGGGGACACTGAAGCTTTCTTT.

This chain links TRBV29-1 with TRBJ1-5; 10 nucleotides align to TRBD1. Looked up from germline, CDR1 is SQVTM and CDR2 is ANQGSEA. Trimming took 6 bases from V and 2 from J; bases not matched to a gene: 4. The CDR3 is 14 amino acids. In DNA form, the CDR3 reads TGCAGCGTCGGGACAGGGGCAGGCAATCAGCCCCAGCATTTT. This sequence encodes CSVGTGAGNQPQHF. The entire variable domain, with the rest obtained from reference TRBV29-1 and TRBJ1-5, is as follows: SAVISQKPSRDICQRGTSLTIQCQVDSQVTMMFWYRQQPGQSLTLIATANQGSEATYESGFVIDKFPISRPNLTFSTLTVSNMSPEDSSIYLCSVGTGAGNQPQHFGDGTRLSIL.

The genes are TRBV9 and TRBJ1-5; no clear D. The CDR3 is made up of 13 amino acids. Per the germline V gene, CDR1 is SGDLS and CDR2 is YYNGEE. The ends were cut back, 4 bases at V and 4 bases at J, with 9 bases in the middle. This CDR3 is CASSLSLNQPQHF. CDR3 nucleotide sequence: TGTGCCAGCAGCCTGTCGTTGAATCAGCCCCAGCATTTT.

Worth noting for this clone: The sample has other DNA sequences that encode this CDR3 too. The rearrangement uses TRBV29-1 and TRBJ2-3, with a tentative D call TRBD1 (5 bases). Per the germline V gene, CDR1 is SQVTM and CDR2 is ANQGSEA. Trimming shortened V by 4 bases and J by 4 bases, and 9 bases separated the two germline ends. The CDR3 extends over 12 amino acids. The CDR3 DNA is TGCAGCGTTGCTACAGGCGCAGATACGCAGTATTTT. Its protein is CSVATGADTQYF.

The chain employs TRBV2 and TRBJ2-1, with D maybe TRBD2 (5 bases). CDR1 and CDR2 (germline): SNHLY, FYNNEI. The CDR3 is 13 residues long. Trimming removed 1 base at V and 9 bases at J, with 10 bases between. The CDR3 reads CASSEEAAGEQFF. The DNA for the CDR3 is TGTGCCAGCAGTGAAGAGGCGGCGGGTGAGCAGTTCTTC.

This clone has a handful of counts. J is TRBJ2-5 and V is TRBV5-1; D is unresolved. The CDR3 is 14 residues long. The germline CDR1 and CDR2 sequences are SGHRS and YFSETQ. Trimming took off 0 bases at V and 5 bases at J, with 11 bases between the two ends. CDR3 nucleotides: TGCGCCAGCAGCTTGGAATTCCCCAGGGAGACCCAGTACTTC. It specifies CASSLEFPRETQYF. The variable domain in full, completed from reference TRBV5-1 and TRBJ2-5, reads KAGVTQTPRYLIKTRGQQVTLSCSPISGHRSVSWYQQTPGQGLQFLFEYFSETQRNKGNFPGRFSGRQFSNSRSEMNVSTLELGDSALYLCASSLEFPRETQYFGPGTRLLVL.

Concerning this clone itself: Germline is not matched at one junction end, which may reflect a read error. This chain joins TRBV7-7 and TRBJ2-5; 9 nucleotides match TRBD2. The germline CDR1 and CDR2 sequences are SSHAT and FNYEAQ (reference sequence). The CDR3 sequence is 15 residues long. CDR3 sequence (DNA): TGTGCTAGCAGCTCTAGCGGGACAGCCCAAGAGACCCAGTACTTC. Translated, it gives CASSSSGTAQETQYF. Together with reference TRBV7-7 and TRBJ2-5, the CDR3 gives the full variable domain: GAGVSQSPRYKVTKRGQDVTLRCDPISSHATLYWYQQALGQGPEFLTYFNYEAQPDKSGLPSDRFSAERPEGSISTLTIQRTEQRDSAMYRCASSSSGTAQETQYFGPGTRLLVL.

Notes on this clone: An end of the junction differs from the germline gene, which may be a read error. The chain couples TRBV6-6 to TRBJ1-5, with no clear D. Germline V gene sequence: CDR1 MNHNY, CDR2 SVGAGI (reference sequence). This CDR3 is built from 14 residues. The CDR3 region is CASSESGSNQPQHF. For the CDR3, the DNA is TGCGCCAGCAGTGAGTCGGGGAGCAATCAGCCCCAGCATTTT.

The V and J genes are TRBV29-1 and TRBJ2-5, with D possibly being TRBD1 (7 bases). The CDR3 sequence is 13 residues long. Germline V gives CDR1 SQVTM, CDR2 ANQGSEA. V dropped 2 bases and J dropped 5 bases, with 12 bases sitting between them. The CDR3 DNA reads TGCAGCGTTGAATTGGCAGGGGGGGAGACCCAGTACTTC. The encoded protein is CSVELAGGETQYF. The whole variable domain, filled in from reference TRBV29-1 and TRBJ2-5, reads SAVISQKPSRDICQRGTSLTIQCQVDSQVTMMFWYRQQPGQSLTLIATANQGSEATYESGFVIDKFPISRPNLTFSTLTVSNMSPEDSSIYLCSVELAGGETQYFGPGTRLLVL.

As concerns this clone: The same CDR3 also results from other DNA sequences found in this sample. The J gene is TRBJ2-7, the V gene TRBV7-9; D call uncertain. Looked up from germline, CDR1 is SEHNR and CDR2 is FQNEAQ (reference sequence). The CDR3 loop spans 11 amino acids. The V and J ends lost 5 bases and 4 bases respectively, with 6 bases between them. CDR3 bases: TGTGCCAGCAGCCCAGGATACGAGCAGTACTTC. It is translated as CASSPGYEQYF.

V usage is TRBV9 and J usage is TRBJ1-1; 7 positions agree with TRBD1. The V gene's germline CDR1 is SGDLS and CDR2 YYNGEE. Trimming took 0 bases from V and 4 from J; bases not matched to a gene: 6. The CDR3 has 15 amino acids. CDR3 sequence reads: CASSVGPGGSTEAFF. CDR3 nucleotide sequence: TGTGCCAGCAGCGTAGGACCAGGGGGTTCCACTGAAGCTTTCTTT.

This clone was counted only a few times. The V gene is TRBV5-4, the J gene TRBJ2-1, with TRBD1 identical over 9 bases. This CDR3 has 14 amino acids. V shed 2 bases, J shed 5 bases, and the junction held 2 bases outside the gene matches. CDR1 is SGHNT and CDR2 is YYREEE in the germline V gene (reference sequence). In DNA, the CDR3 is TGTGCCAGCAGCTTCGGGACAGGGAACAATGAGCAGTTCTTC. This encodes CASSFGTGNNEQFF.

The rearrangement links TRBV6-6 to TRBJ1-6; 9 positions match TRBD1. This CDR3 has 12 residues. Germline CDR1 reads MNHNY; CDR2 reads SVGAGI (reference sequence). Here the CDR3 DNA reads TGTGCTACCGGGACAGGGAATTCACCCCTCCACTTT. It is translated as CATGTGNSPLHF.

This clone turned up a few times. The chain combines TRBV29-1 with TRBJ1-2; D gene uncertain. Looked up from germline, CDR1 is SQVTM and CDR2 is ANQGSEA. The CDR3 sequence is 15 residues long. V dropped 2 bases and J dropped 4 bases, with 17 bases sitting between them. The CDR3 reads CSVESGIETGYGYTF. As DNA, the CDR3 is TGCAGCGTTGAATCTGGTATCGAGACCGGCTATGGCTACACCTTC.

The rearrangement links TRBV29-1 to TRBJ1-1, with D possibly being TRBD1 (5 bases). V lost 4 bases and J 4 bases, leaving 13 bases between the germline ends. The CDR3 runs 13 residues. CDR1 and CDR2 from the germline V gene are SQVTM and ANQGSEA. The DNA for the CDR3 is TGCAGCGTTGGGCAGGGAAGGGCCACTGAAGCTTTCTTT. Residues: CSVGQGRATEAFF.

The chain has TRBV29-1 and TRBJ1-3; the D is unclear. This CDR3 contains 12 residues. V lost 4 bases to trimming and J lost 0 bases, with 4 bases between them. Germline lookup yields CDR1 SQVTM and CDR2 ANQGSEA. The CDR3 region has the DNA TGCAGCGTTGTCAGCTCTGGAAACACCATATATTTT. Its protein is CSVVSSGNTIYF.

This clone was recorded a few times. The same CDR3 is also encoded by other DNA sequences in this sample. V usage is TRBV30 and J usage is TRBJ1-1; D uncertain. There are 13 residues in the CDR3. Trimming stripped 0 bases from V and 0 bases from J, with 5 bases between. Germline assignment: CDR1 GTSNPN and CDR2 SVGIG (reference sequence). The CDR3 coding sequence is TGTGCCTGGAGTGTATCTATGAACACTGAAGCTTTCTTT. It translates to CAWSVSMNTEAFF.

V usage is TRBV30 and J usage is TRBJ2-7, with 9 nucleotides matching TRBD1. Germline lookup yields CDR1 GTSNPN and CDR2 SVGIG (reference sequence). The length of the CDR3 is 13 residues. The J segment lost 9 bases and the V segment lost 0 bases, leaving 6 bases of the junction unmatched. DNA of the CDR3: TGTGCCTGGAGTGTTTCGGGACAGGGTGGGCAGTACTTC. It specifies CAWSVSGQGGQYF.

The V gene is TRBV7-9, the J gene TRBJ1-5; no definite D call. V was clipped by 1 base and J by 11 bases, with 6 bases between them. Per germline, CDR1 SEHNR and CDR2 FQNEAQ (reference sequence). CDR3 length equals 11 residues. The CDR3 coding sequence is TGTGCCAGCAGCTTAGGGCAGGCCCAGCATTTT. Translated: CASSLGQAQHF.

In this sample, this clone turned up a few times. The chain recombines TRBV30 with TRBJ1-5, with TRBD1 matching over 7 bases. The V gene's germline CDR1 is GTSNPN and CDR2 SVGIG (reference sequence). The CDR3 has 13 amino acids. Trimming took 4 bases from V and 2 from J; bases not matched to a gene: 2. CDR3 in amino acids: CAWTGTGNQPQHF. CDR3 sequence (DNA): TGTGCCTGGACCGGGACAGGCAATCAGCCCCAGCATTTT.

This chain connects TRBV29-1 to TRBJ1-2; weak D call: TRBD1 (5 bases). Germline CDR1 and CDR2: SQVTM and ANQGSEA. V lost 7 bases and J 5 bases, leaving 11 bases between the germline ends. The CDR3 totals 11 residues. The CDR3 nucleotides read TGCAGCGCCTCCGGGGGTTATGGCTACACCTTC. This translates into CSASGGYGYTF.

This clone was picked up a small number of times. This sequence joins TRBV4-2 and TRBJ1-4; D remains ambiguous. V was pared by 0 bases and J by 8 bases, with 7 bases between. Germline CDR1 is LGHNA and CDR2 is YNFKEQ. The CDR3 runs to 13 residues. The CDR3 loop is CASSQDGVEKLFF. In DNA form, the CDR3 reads TGTGCCAGCAGCCAAGATGGGGTGGAAAAACTGTTTTTT.

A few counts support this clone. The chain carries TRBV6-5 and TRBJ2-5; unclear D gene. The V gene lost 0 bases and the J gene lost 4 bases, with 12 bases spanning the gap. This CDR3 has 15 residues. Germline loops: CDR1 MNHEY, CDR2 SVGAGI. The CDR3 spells CASSYSPNQRETQYF. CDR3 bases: TGTGCCAGCAGTTACTCCCCCAACCAACGAGAGACCCAGTACTTC.

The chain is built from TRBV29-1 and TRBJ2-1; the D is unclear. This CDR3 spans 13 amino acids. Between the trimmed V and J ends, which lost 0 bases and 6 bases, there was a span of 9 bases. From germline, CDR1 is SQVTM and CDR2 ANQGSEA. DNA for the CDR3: TGCAGCGTTGAAGATCGTCCCGGCAATGAGCAGTTCTTC. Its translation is CSVEDRPGNEQFF.

The CDR3 spells CASSQDGTFNTEAFF. The CDR3 coding sequence is TGTGCCAGCAGCCAAGATGGGACATTCAACACTGAAGCTTTCTTT. This chain links TRBV4-2 with TRBJ1-1, with a possible D match to TRBD1 (6 bases). V was clipped by 0 bases and J by 2 bases, with 10 bases between them. CDR1 is LGHNA, CDR2 YNFKEQ, per germline. The CDR3 length is 15 residues.

The CDR3, as DNA: TGCAGCGTCCAGCCGGGGCTGGACACCGGGGAGCTGTTTTTT. The encoded protein is CSVQPGLDTGELFF. This rearrangement joins TRBV29-1 to TRBJ2-2; perhaps D is TRBD1 or TRBD2 (5 bases each). V lost 6 bases, J lost 3 bases, and 14 bases lay in between. The CDR3 spans 14 residues. Germline loops: CDR1 SQVTM, CDR2 ANQGSEA.